The 26 T cell receptor beta chains given below trace back to one sample, sequenced in a study of chemoradiotherapy in HPV16-positive cancers. Sequencing used immunoSEQ multiplex PCR; TCRdb keeps in-frame clones, though not all of them. Here the sample spans 7,500 to 10,000 clones, around 81% being singletons. Sample collection occurred from a patient who underwent chemoradiotherapy. These receptors were collected from a human donor with HPV-associated anogenital cancer.

The V call is TRBV5-6, the J call TRBJ1-2, with D perhaps matching TRBD1 (6 bases). Germline V CDR1 and CDR2: SGHDT, YYEEEE. V gave up 1 base and J gave up 4 bases, with 11 bases separating them. CDR3 length equals 14 residues. For the CDR3, the DNA is TGTGCCAGCAGCTTGACAGGGAGGAGCTATGGCTACACCTTC. Translating gives CASSLTGRSYGYTF.

The V gene is TRBV7-2, the J gene TRBJ2-2, with D perhaps given as TRBD1 or TRBD2 (5 bases each). V lost 6 bases to trimming and J lost 2 bases, with 13 bases between them. CDR1 is SGHTA and CDR2 is FQGNSA in the germline V gene. This CDR3 is 15 amino acids long. The CDR3 region has the DNA TGTGCCAGCAGGGCCGGGACGAGAAACACCGGGGAGCTGTTTTTT. This sequence encodes CASRAGTRNTGELFF.

The chain recombines TRBV7-2 with TRBJ2-7, with 8 bases matching TRBD2. CDR3 length equals 13 residues. J was trimmed by 2 bases and V by 8 bases; bases with no gene match: 5. CDR1 and CDR2 (germline): SGHTA, FQGNSA. CDR3 bases: TGTGCCAGCTTTAGCGGGGCGACCTACGAGCAGTACTTC. This sequence encodes CASFSGATYEQYF.

The chain combines TRBV10-2 with TRBJ2-7; 9 positions match TRBD2. CDR3 length: 13 residues. V shed 8 bases and J 5 bases; nucleotides not matched to a gene: 7. Per germline, CDR1 WSHSY and CDR2 SAAADI. This CDR3 is CASLEAGGHEQYF. In DNA, the CDR3 is TGCGCCAGCCTTGAGGCGGGAGGGCACGAGCAGTACTTC.

The chain carries TRBV5-1 and TRBJ1-2; D is uncertain. The CDR3 sequence is 16 residues long. The germline gives CDR1 SGHRS, CDR2 YFSETQ. V was pared by 4 bases and J by 8 bases, with 24 bases between. CDR3 bases: TGCGCCAGCAGCCCCCAACGCGCAGGCCCTAATTGGGGCTACACCTTC. This codes for CASSPQRAGPNWGYTF. Supplemented by reference TRBV5-1 and TRBJ1-2, the full variable domain reads KAGVTQTPRYLIKTRGQQVTLSCSPISGHRSVSWYQQTPGQGLQFLFEYFSETQRNKGNFPGRFSGRQFSNSRSEMNVSTLELGDSALYLCASSPQRAGPNWGYTFGSGTRLTVV.

The table lists this clone with a count of one. V gene TRBV6-5 combines with J gene TRBJ2-7, with 9 bases matching TRBD2. This CDR3 is 14 amino acids long. J gave up 5 bases and V 2 bases, and 4 bases lay outside the gene matches. CDR1 and CDR2 from the germline V gene are MNHEY and SVGAGI. This chain's CDR3 is CASSYAGGPHEQYF. The CDR3 region has the DNA TGTGCCAGCAGTTACGCGGGAGGGCCCCACGAGCAGTACTTC.

The V call is TRBV6-6, the J call TRBJ1-3, with a possible D match to TRBD1 (5 bases). The CDR3 is 15 amino acids. Deletions cut 5 bases from V and 7 bases from J, with 18 bases between. Looked up from germline, CDR1 is MNHNY and CDR2 is SVGAGI (reference sequence). CDR3 nucleotide sequence: TGTGCCAGCAGTCATCTGGCGCCCGGGGGGAACACCATATATTTT. Translated: CASSHLAPGGNTIYF.

This clone was found a few times. V is TRBV27 and J is TRBJ2-1; 14 bases align to TRBD2. The CDR3 contains 16 residues. CDR1 MNHEY and CDR2 SMNVEV come from the germline V gene (reference sequence). V lost 5 bases to trimming and J lost 5 bases; unmatched junction nucleotides: 5. The CDR3 region is CASSARLAGGDNEQFF. The CDR3 coding sequence is TGTGCCAGCAGTGCGCGACTAGCGGGGGGGGACAATGAGCAGTTCTTC.

This chain connects TRBV7-2 to TRBJ2-3; 10 positions agree with TRBD2. J lost 5 bases, V lost 7 bases, and 6 bases had no gene match. Germline-derived CDR1 and CDR2 are SGHTA and FQGNSA. The CDR3 has 14 amino acids. The chain's CDR3 is CASISGRAGDTQYF. The CDR3 DNA is TGTGCCAGCATCAGCGGGAGGGCCGGAGATACGCAGTATTTT.

The chain links TRBV5-5 to TRBJ1-3; D may be TRBD1 (5 bases). The CDR3 covers 13 residues. In germline, CDR1 is SGHKS, CDR2 YYEKEE (reference sequence). Trimming removed 4 bases from V and 8 bases from J, with 13 bases in between. CDR3 sequence: CASSPSVGDTIYF. The CDR3 DNA follows: TGTGCCAGCAGCCCTTCCGTGGGGGACACCATATATTTT.

This clone was seen just once. The chain carries TRBV11-2 and TRBJ2-7, with TRBD2 matching over 8 bases. The CDR3 loop spans 15 amino acids. V shed 4 bases and J 2 bases; nucleotides not matched to a gene: 7. Germline V gene lookup returns CDR1 SGHAT and CDR2 FQNNGV. The CDR3 DNA sequence: TGTGCCAGCAGCTCCCAACTAGCGGAAACCTACGAGCAGTACTTC. It translates to CASSSQLAETYEQYF.

This chain uses TRBV7-3 with TRBJ2-7; D perhaps matches TRBD2 (7 bases). This CDR3 contains 16 residues. CDR1 SGHTA and CDR2 FQGTGA come from the germline V gene. Trimming took 10 bases from V and 1 from J, leaving 23 bases between them. This CDR3 reads CATRGGGPAISYEQYF. The CDR3 region has the DNA TGTGCCACCAGAGGGGGGGGACCAGCAATATCCTACGAGCAGTACTTC.

This clone was counted once. V usage is TRBV1 and J usage is TRBJ1-5. TRBV1 is shown as a pseudogene. The CDR3 is 15 amino acids. CDR3 nucleotide sequence: TGCACCAGCAGCCAAAACGGGTTGAGAAATCAGCCCCAGCATTTT. Its protein is CTSSQNGLRNQPQHF.

The chain recombines TRBV19 with TRBJ2-1; perhaps TRBD1 as D (6 bases). The CDR3 is 13 amino acids. Germline CDR1 reads LNHDA; CDR2 reads SQIVND (reference sequence). V lost 6 bases and J 14 bases, leaving 20 bases between the germline ends. DNA of the CDR3: TGTGCCAGTAGCCCAGGGTCAGGGGCCGACAAGTTCTTC. Encoded protein: CASSPGSGADKFF.

The chain couples TRBV27 to TRBJ2-1; 11 bases are a match to TRBD2. CDR3 length: 15 residues. After removal of 5 bases from V and 3 bases from J, the junction contained 3 bases not matched to a gene. In germline, CDR1 is MNHEY, CDR2 SMNVEV (reference sequence). CDR3 sequence (DNA): TGTGCCAGCAGTCCCGGGACTAGCGGCTACAATGAGCAGTTCTTC. It translates to CASSPGTSGYNEQFF.

This clone was counted a few times. The V call is TRBV5-5, the J call TRBJ2-7, with TRBD1 matching over 9 bases. The junction had 9 bases not matched to a gene; V was cut back by 3 bases and J by 5 bases. Germline assignment: CDR1 SGHKS and CDR2 YYEKEE (reference sequence). The CDR3 covers 15 residues. This chain's CDR3 is CASSSTATGGNEQYF. The CDR3 DNA sequence: TGTGCCAGCAGCTCCACAGCTACAGGGGGCAACGAGCAGTACTTC.

This clone was found once. V gene TRBV18 combines with J gene TRBJ2-1, with 11 bases fitting TRBD2. V was clipped by 4 bases and J by 5 bases; unmatched bases: 13. Germline CDR1 KGHSH, CDR2 LQKENI. The CDR3 loop spans 18 amino acids. Here the CDR3 DNA reads TGTGCCAGCTCACTTCTCGGGACTAGCGGTACAAGCCACAATGAGCAGTTCTTC. Amino acids: CASSLLGTSGTSHNEQFF.

V is TRBV6-1 and J is TRBJ1-1; D is ambiguous. Deletions cut 1 base from V and 0 bases from J, with 12 bases between. The CDR3 totals 16 residues. CDR1 and CDR2 (germline): MNHNS, SASEGT. CDR3 bases: TGTGCCAGCAGTGAAGACAGAGAAAATATGAACACTGAAGCTTTCTTT. Translated: CASSEDRENMNTEAFF.

The CDR3 DNA reads as TGCAGCGTTGAAGATCTCCCCGACTCCCTCAGGGGGGATACGCAGTATTTT. As protein: CSVEDLPDSLRGDTQYF. This chain uses TRBV29-1 with TRBJ2-3, with 7 bases identical to TRBD1. Germline V gene sequence: CDR1 SQVTM, CDR2 ANQGSEA. The CDR3 consists of 17 residues. With 0 bases clipped from V and 6 bases from J, the junction kept 15 bases outside the gene matches.

The J gene is TRBJ1-1, the V gene TRBV30; a weak D match, TRBD1 (5 bases). The CDR3 runs to 14 residues. V dropped 4 bases and J dropped 4 bases, with 16 bases sitting between them. Germline V gives CDR1 GTSNPN, CDR2 SVGIG (reference sequence). The CDR3, as DNA: TGTGCCTGGACAGGGCGAAGGAGAACCACTGAAGCTTTCTTT. Amino acids: CAWTGRRRTTEAFF.

J is TRBJ1-5 and V is TRBV19, with D tentatively TRBD1 (5 bases). This CDR3 has 14 residues. V was trimmed by 5 bases and J by 4 bases, leaving 12 bases between them. Germline CDR1 LNHDA, CDR2 SQIVND (reference sequence). The CDR3 DNA is TGTGCCAGTAGTCAGCAGGGCTTAAATCAGCCCCAGCATTTT. Translating it yields CASSQQGLNQPQHF.

The sample holds one count of this clone. Here the CDR3 DNA reads TGTGCCAGCAGTTCTCCGTGGGACACTGAAGCTTTCTTT. Translation: CASSSPWDTEAFF. This chain uses TRBV6-5 with TRBJ1-1; D unresolved. Trimming removed 4 bases at V and 3 bases at J, with 9 bases between. This CDR3 is 13 amino acids long. In germline, CDR1 is MNHEY, CDR2 SVGAGI.

The CDR3 reads CASSTGTGGGTGELFF. The DNA for the CDR3 is TGTGCCAGTAGTACCGGGACAGGGGGTGGCACCGGGGAGCTGTTTTTT. J is TRBJ2-2 and V is TRBV19; 11 nucleotides align to TRBD1. Germline values: CDR1 LNHDA, CDR2 SQIVND (reference sequence). J lost 4 bases, V lost 4 bases, and 5 bases had no gene match. The CDR3 loop spans 16 amino acids.

J is TRBJ2-1 and V is TRBV7-6, with a possible D match to TRBD2 (6 bases). This CDR3 comprises 15 residues. Germline V CDR1 and CDR2: SGHVS, FNYEAQ. Trimming left V 6 bases short and J 2 bases short, with 14 bases between. CDR3 sequence: CASSPGGGTYNEQFF. The CDR3 nucleotides are TGTGCCAGCAGTCCTGGTGGAGGGACCTACAATGAGCAGTTCTTC.

The chain carries TRBV10-3 and TRBJ2-2; 9 bases agree with TRBD1. CDR1 and CDR2 (germline): ENHRY, SYGVKD. Unmatched junction bases numbered 10, after V lost 0 bases and J lost 2 bases. The CDR3 consists of 19 residues. This CDR3 reads CAISESPGTGSFNTGELFF. The CDR3 nucleotides are TGTGCCATCAGTGAGTCTCCCGGGACAGGGTCTTTCAACACCGGGGAGCTGTTTTTT.

CDR3 amino acids: CASSRGQLNTGELFF. In DNA, the CDR3 is TGTGCCAGTAGTAGGGGGCAGTTAAATACCGGGGAGCTGTTTTTT. The gene calls are TRBV19 and TRBJ2-2; possibly TRBD1 for D (6 bases). The CDR3 covers 15 residues. Germline CDR1 and CDR2: LNHDA and SQIVND (reference sequence). V dropped 4 bases and J dropped 5 bases, with 14 bases sitting between them.